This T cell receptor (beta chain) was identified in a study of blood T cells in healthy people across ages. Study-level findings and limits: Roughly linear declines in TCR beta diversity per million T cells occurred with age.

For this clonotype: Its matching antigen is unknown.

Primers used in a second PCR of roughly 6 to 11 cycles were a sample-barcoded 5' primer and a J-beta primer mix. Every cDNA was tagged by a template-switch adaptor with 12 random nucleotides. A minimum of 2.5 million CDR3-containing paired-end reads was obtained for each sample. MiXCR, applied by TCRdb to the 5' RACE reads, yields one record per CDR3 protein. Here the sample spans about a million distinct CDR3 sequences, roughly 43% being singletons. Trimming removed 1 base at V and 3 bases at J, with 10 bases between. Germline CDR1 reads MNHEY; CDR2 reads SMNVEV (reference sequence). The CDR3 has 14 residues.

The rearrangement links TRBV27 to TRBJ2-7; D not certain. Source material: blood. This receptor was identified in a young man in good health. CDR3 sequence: CASSLFSDGYEQYF. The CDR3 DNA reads TGTGCCAGCAGTTTATTTTCTGACGGCTACGAGCAGTACTTC.